Listed below are T cell receptor beta chains from one sample, sequenced in a study of OX40 agonist ivuxolimab in advanced cancers. Method: immunoSEQ multiplex PCR; TCRdb's copy keeps in-frame clones and lacks some. The sample lists approximately 73,000 clones, approximately 90% seen once, with approximately 1.3% in the top ten. The sequenced sample was CD4+ or CD8+ T cells sorted from blood, obtained in a trial of the OX40 agonist ivuxolimab. The receptors shown here come from an adult with an advanced solid tumor such as melanoma, head and neck, liver or kidney cancer. CDR3s leave out the opening cysteine and the closing phenylalanine or tryptophan.

V,CDR3
TRBV30,AWSGGTGEESPLH
TRBV5-1,ASSLGAGEQY
TRBV4-2,ASSQESSGPYEQY
TRBV7-9,ASSLDSLNEKLF
TRBV10-3,AISEEVYQPQH
TRBV6-1,ASSERAAGGYEQY
TRBV30,AWSAQTGKLF
TRBV6-1,ASSEFGPGGSYNEQF
TRBV5-1,ASSLSGLSTDTQY
TRBV5-4,ASSLAGTGGRNEQF
TRBV4-1,ASSQRLAVQETQY
TRBV19,ASSTGKRGNQPQH
TRBV2,ASSYGGANQPQH
TRBV11-2,ASTSTGLSTDTQY
TRBV11-1,ASSLERTGSYEQF
TRBV19,ASSISVGPGSNQPQH
TRBV18,ASPTGTGELF
TRBV14,ASSQPGLGVEQF
TRBV7-8,ASSLGGGSGANVLT
TRBV7-9,ASSVQGNEQF
TRBV9,ASSASGSPYNEQF
TRBV6-1,ASSGGGASTDTQY
TRBV6-1,ASSLDRNTEAF
TRBV25-1,ASQLPGALGETQY
TRBV11-2,ASSSTSGHYEQY
TRBV2,ASSEPGQGTYEQY
TRBV19,ASRGGNQPQH
TRBV5-1,ASSPKSWGQGDGYT
TRBV5-1,ASSRDLETQY
TRBV19,ASSLLPGMNTEAF
TRBV9,ASSVGTAKPQY
TRBV6-4,ASRTGRTKYNEQF
TRBV19,ASSLRGRGGPQY
TRBV2,ASEQGPYEQY
TRBV7-9,ASSSTSGSENEQF
TRBV6-1,ASRPINIDGQPQH
TRBV27,ASSLSLTVVYEAF
TRBV20-1,SAYTGYGYT
TRBV7-8,ASSRGTSGVYEQY
TRBV10-3,AITGTFSTDTQY
TRBV30,AWTRGRYRSEQF
TRBV19,ASSLGQGTGYT
TRBV5-8,ASSTAYEQY
TRBV9,ASSVATTSGGVYNEQF
TRBV6-5,ASSTGPTYEQY
TRBV19,ASGEQGIDTQY
TRBV10-3,AISERLGGQETQY
TRBV28,ASSLQGAGGNQPQH
TRBV2,ASRPRGVTDTQY
TRBV29-1,SVAEGADTQY